Sequencing of this T cell receptor beta chain was carried out in a study of CD8+ T cells in alopecia areata (dated by TCRdb to the late 2010s). At the level of the whole study: The treated patients took part in an open-label pilot trial in which moderate-to-severe alopecia areata was treated with oral tofacitinib at 5 to 10 mg twice daily. Tofacitinib was administered for 6 to 18 months, and 6 months of follow-up off drug were then conducted to assess delayed response and recurrence. Disease severity in treated patients was measured with the SALT score, which quantifies the percentage of affected scalp surface area. High-throughput TCRbeta sequencing was used to examine T cell clonal expansion in alopecia areata in both the C3H/HeJ mouse model and human patients. On the human side, TCRbeta sequencing was run on scalp tissue and on sorted CD4+ and CD8+ peripheral blood T cells from healthy controls and from alopecia areata patients with either patchy or totalis/universalis disease. Biopsies were taken from tofacitinib-treated patients at baseline and again at 4 and 24 weeks into treatment, and several of those patients also had a later scalp biopsy. Scalp clonality was compared among normal scalp (n=4), patchy alopecia areata scalp (n=8), and alopecia totalis/universalis scalp (n=8). The RNA source kit depended on sample type: the PAXgene miRNA kit for fixed scalp, the miRNeasy kit for PBMCs, and the RNeasy kit for mouse skin. immunoSEQ multiplex PCR using 35 Vbeta forward primers and 13 Jbeta reverse primers was used to amplify TCRbeta CDR3 regions.

On this clone itself: Its antigen remains unidentified. There are no base qualities to consult, and no much larger clone falls within one base.

The time point tag for this specimen amounts to: 4 weeks on oral tofacitinib. The sample's treatment or condition label is to be understood as: oral pan-JAK inhibitor, 5-10 mg twice daily. From alopecia areata patients, peripheral blood was collected along with lesional scalp punch biopsies. PBMCs were isolated by density centrifugation and stained for CD3, CD4 and CD8, and CD4+ and CD8+ T cells were sorted on a FACSAria. What the study reported, not specific to this receptor: With tofacitinib, both scalp clonality and the number of expanded CD8+ clones among the top 100 scalp clones went down significantly. Compared with normal scalp, lesional scalp had higher clonality and more expanded CD8+ clones, particularly in alopecia totalis/universalis, a pattern that suggests antigenic drive. Shared TCR sequences between patients were less evident than in mice, which may be partly attributable to HLA diversity in the patient population. Resident alphabeta T cells in normal human skin are also sequenced, complicating scalp TCR repertoire analysis, unlike mouse skin dominated by gammadelta T cells. Many expanded lesional clones persisted in scalp and blood during tofacitinib treatment, which may partly explain relapse after stopping treatment. Because the treated cohort was small and included a single nonresponder, larger studies are needed to assess links between baseline CD8+ expansion and response.

The library was obtained by the immunoSEQ multiplex PCR assay. RNA was extracted from all samples and reverse transcribed into cDNA, which served as template for TCR sequencing. SuperScript III was used to make first-strand cDNA, primed with a 2:1 mix of oligo-dT and random hexamers. A synthetic immune receptor repertoire was used to gauge amplification bias, and whatever bias remained was removed computationally. Concerning the study's data processing: Raw reads were preprocessed to remove errors, and CDR3 was defined according to IMGT conventions as the region from the conserved cysteine to phenylalanine. Clonality was computed as 1 minus the Shannon entropy, with the entropy normalized by log2 of the number of productive unique TCRs. Scalp TCRbeta sequences were cross-referenced with sorted blood CD4 and CD8 repertoires so that the CD4 or CD8 identity of scalp clones could be inferred. TCRdb's version of the immuneACCESS table is confined to in-frame rearrangements and falls short of the full clone set. An unresolved V gene accounts for under half of the shortfall where checked; the remainder is of unknown origin. V and J calls and clone size come straight from that table; D and trimming were deduced from the DNA. This sample gives about 160,000 clones in total; 65% of them show up just once. Roughly 0.99% of the sample is taken by the ten largest.

V and J lose 4 bases and 2 bases, and a span of 10 bases separates them. Including cysteine and phenylalanine, the CDR3 has 14 amino acids. The DNA shown is the 42-base CDR3, in frame from base 1. For CDR1 and CDR2, the germline V gene lists SGHRS and YFSETQ. This TCR was sampled from a human donor with alopecia areata. Sample: CD4+ T cells sorted from blood, taken at week 4, from a patient treated with tofacitinib. Recombination linked TRBV5-1 to TRBJ1-3, and possibly TRBD1, on 6 matching bases. The CDR3 protein: CASSRGFAGNTIYF. The sequenced DNA is TGCGCCAGCAGCAGGGGGTTCGCTGGAAACACCATATATTTT.